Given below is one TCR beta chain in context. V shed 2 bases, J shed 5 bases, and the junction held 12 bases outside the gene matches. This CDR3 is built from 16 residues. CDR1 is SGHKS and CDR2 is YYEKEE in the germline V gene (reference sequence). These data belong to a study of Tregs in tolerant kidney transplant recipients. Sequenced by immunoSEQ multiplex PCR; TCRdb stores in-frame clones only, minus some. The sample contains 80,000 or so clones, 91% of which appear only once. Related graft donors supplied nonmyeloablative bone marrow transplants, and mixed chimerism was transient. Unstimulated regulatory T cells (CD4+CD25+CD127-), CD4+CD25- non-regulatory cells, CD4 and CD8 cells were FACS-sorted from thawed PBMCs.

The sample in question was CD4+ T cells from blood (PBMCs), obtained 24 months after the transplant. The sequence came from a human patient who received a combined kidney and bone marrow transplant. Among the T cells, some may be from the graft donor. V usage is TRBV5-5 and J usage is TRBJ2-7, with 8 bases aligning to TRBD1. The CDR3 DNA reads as TGTGCCAGCAGCTTAGACGGACAGGGCGTGGTGGACGAGCAGTACTTC. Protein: CASSLDGQGVVDEQYF.